This T cell receptor beta chain was sequenced during a study of PD-1 blockade in classical Hodgkin lymphoma. Every patient experienced relapse after autologous stem cell transplantation, and brentuximab vedotin exposure varied. This clone was recorded once. Only in-frame clones appear in the TCRdb table, and some are missing; sequencing was by immunoSEQ multiplex PCR. The sample lists 6,000 to 6,500 clones, roughly 84% occurring once. Germline values: CDR1 SEHNR, CDR2 FQNEAQ (reference sequence). With 4 bases removed from V and 6 bases from J, the gap between germline ends came to 12 bases. CDR3 length: 14 amino acids.

The clonotype was recovered from a human donor with classical Hodgkin lymphoma. The chain is built from TRBV7-9 and TRBJ2-2; D assignment may be TRBD1 or TRBD2 (5 bases each). Sample: peripheral blood mononuclear cells (PBMCs), taken before the second cycle of nivolumab. The chain's CDR3 is CASSSIPGPGELFF. The CDR3 nucleotides read TGTGCCAGCAGCTCCATTCCGGGACCCGGGGAGCTGTTTTTT. The full variable domain, its missing parts supplied by reference TRBV7-9 and TRBJ2-2, is DTGVSQNPRHKITKRGQNVTFRCDPISEHNRLYWYRQTLGQGPEFLTYFQNEAQLEKSRLLSDRFSAERPKGSFSTLEIQRTEQGDSAMYLCASSSIPGPGELFFGEGSRLTVL.